In its sample, the clone carrying this T cell receptor beta chain was seen a few times. Germline trimming cut 2 bases from V and 2 bases from J; bases unmatched to any gene: 7. Germline V gene data show CDR1 as MNHEY and CDR2 as SVGAGI. The CDR3 covers 16 residues. The data derive from a study of patients and donors after allogeneic stem cell transplantation. TCRdb recomputed calls from the RT-PCR reads with MiXCR, one row per CDR3 protein. The sample has approximately 430,000 distinct CDR3 sequences; more than 15% are singletons. The source of this sequence is a human donor who was either an allogeneic HSCT recipient or a stem cell or donor lymphocyte infusion donor (not recorded which). It is not recorded whose cells these are; they may come from a transplant donor. The sequenced sample was blood, either unsorted or a sorted T cell fraction (not recorded which). The V and J genes are TRBV6-5 and TRBJ2-3, with 7 bases that match TRBD2. This chain's CDR3 is CASSYAGVGTTDTQYF. The CDR3 coding sequence is TGTGCCAGCAGTTACGCGGGGGTTGGGACCACAGATACGCAGTATTTT.